This TCR beta chain was recorded in a study of T-cell reconstitution after alpha-beta-depleted transplantation in children. Study-wide points: T-cell counts and diversity were attributed mostly to newly produced T cells one year after transplant. From surviving recipient T cells and thymic progenitors came the high day-60 TCRbeta diversity observed in some patients.

There are many counts of this clonotype. What it binds is unknown. Unique molecular identifiers featured in how the TCRbeta library was prepared. Each CDR3 protein is one row after TCRdb ran MiXCR on the PCR reads. Seen here are just under 150,000 distinct CDR3 sequences, roughly 9% observed once, and the top ten hold about a sixth. Trimming left V 3 bases short and J 0 bases short, with 5 bases between. The CDR3 sequence is 13 residues long. Germline V gene lookup returns CDR1 SEHNR and CDR2 FQNEAQ (reference sequence). This TCR came from a female patient aged 2-9 years who had a stem cell transplant for congenital amegakaryocytic thrombocytopenia, so the T cells may come from the graft donor. Sequenced material: PBMCs, mostly from graft donor cells, taken 180 days after TCRalphabeta/CD19-depleted stem cell transplant. The J gene is TRBJ1-2, the V gene TRBV7-9; D not resolved. In DNA, the CDR3 is TGTGCCAGCAGCTTGTCACCTAACTATGGCTACACCTTC. Amino acid sequence: CASSLSPNYGYTF.